This T cell receptor beta chain appears in the sequencing data of a study of T cell changes during pregnancy in multiple sclerosis. Using immunoSEQ multiplex PCR, the repertoire was profiled, and TCRdb retains in-frame clones only, with some absent. The sample shows about 75,000 clones, 85% to 95% of them seen only once. The CDR3 runs to 15 residues. CDR1 and CDR2 from the germline V gene are MGHRA and YSYEKL. After removal of 7 bases from V and 4 bases from J, the junction contained 10 bases not matched to a gene. The TCR sequence derives from a female donor with multiple sclerosis, enrolled in a pregnancy study. The specimen was CD4+ T cells from peripheral blood mononuclear cells, collected after pregnancy. The chain couples TRBV4-1 to TRBJ2-3, with 8 bases that match TRBD2. CDR3 region: CASTLGGVGADTQYF. Here the CDR3 DNA reads TGCGCCAGCACCCTCGGGGGGGTTGGAGCAGATACGCAGTATTTT.